This TCR beta chain emerged from a study of shared clonotypes between healthy human individuals. Study results and caveats: The small donor group covered limited genetic and exposure diversity. Around 4.7% was the fraction of naive CD4 clonotypes found shared across several donors.

The authors ran the assay at deep level. TCRdb keeps only in-frame clones here, not all; method: immunoSEQ multiplex PCR. The sample holds about 1.5 million clones; over 95% are singletons and the top ten take approximately 1.1%. Donation came from healthy HIV-negative adults that had no recent acute infections or vaccinations. Comments on this clone: No antigen is known for it.

The origin of this receptor is a man aged 25-45 years in good health. The sample was naive CD4+ T cells sorted from blood. Subset described: CD45RA+ positively selected.

Here the CDR3 DNA reads TGTGCCAACAATGAGCAGTTCTTC. This translates into CANNEQFF. The chain combines TRBV25-1 with TRBJ2-1; D unclear. The CDR3 consists of 8 residues. The V gene lost 10 bases and the J gene lost 5 bases, with 0 bases spanning the gap. CDR1 is MGHDK, CDR2 SYGVNS, per germline.